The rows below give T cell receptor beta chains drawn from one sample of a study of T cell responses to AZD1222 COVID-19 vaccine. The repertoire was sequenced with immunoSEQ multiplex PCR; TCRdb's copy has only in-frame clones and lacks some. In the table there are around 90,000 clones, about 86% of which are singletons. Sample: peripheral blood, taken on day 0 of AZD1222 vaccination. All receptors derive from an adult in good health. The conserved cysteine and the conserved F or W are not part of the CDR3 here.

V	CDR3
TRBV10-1	ASSANLGTGVYEQY
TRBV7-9	ASSLWDGETQY
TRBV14	ASSLNMNTEAF
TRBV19	ASSGRDSGNTIY
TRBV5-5	ASSLGGQGLMQF
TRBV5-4	ASSLAGNTEAF
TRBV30	AWTRGSYEQY
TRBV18	ASSPLGGTSGRSSYEQY
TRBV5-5	ASSLWGDNSPLH
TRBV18	ASSPSTVRNSGANVLT
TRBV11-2	ASRTGTGGPVYGYT
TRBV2	ASSGEGALIEQF
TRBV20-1	SSKRADTQY
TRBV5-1	ASRGSDYEQF
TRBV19	ASQLNFNQPQH
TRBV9	ASSVGTGGNTEAF
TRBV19	ASSIVAAYYNEQF
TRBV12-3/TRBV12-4	ASRSTIFYEQY
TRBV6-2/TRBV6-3	ASSYGEDQPQH
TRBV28	ASKEGGGTNEKLF
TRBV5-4	ASSWGGGVEETQY
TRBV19	ASSMMGNTEAF
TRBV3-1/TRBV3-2	ASSPGGPSTNEKLF
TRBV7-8	ASSTRRDSPYEQY
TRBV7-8	ASSLKSFGSAQGGYGYT
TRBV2	ASSSGTDSTDTQY
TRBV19	ASRRLADYNEQF
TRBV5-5	ASSLQGAGAFYEQY
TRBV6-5	ASGQVHTEAF
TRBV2	ASRISGRGYGYT
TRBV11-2	ASRSWGLLNSPLH
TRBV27	ASSLWSNQPQH
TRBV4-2	ASSQDPQGASMAQH
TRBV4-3	ASSQDGTGDRNQPQH
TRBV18	ASSPGLRTFMGFNEKLF
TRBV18	ASSSGQVSPDEQF
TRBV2	ASSEGYSEANEQF
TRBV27	ASGTVLNEQY
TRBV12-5	ASGLVAQDVNSPLH
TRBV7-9	ASSLVGRNGELF
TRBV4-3	ASSPRTANTGELF
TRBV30	AWSTGPYEQY
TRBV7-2	ASSLRRTGDEKLF
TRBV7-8	ASSPLITGSTTNEKLF
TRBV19	ASSLGLAREQY
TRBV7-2	ASSLGAGGISYNEQF
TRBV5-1	ASTPGGGIVGELF
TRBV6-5	ASSKYTGNYGYT
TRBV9	ASSGKGSLETQY
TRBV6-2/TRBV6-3	ASNPSGGDFREQF
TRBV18	ASSPQASRYTGELF
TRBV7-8	ASSLLLGPTEAF